This TCR beta chain emerged from a study of cytomegalovirus exposure and HLA in healthy donors. General study findings and limits: An analysis was carried out later, and it reportedly showed fewer N-insertions in an Asian-associated ancestry cluster than the 666-donor mean. Upon later analysis, TCR association rates were observed to vary by HLA locus, being highest for DRB1 and lowest for HLA-C.

The ends were cut back, 4 bases at V and 5 bases at J, with 19 bases in the middle. Germline V gene data show CDR1 as SGHRS and CDR2 as YFSETQ. The CDR3 loop spans 15 amino acids. Amplification used 60 Vbeta primers and 13 Jbeta primers. Source study methods: In a later analysis, about 9.9 million of approximately 81 million unique beta chains occurred in at least two donors. Produced via immunoSEQ multiplex PCR; TCRdb's table is partial and in-frame only. Clone size and V and J calls were adopted from that table, with D and trimming inferred from the DNA. The table includes 160,000 or so clones, approximately 88% detected once. Comment on this clone: As yet, its antigen is unknown.

The sample comprised PBMCs. This TCR derives from a woman aged 18-30 years in good health and CMV-seronegative. The chain joins TRBV5-1 to TRBJ2-7; D perhaps matches TRBD1 (5 bases). This chain's CDR3 is CASSVARVSSDEQYF. Written as DNA, the CDR3 is TGCGCCAGCAGCGTCGCCAGGGTATCAAGTGACGAGCAGTACTTC.